This paragraph reports one T cell receptor beta chain. The specificity of this receptor is unknown. Base qualities are not provided; no much larger clone lies one nucleotide away. This entry is derived from a study of T cell changes during pregnancy in multiple sclerosis (dated by TCRdb to between 2018 and 2020). Regarding the research as a whole: The study looked at changes in the T cell repertoire across pregnancy in women with multiple sclerosis.

Libraries were made using the immunoSEQ multiplex PCR assay. The source is immuneACCESS, and TCRdb retained only in-frame sequences with V and J called. Part of the clones is not carried over; for the studies checked, unresolved V genes explain less than half of this, and the remainder is unexplained. This sample has 25,000 to 35,000 clones in its table, and around 89% of those were observed once. The top ten clones comprise 3% to 3.5% of the sample. The material sequenced was CD4+ T cells from peripheral blood mononuclear cells, taken in the first trimester of pregnancy. The clonotype comes from a female donor in good health, enrolled as a control in a pregnancy study.

The CDR3 in this case is CASSLGRTAKETQYF. DNA sequence: TGTGCCAGCAGCTTAGGTAGGACAGCGAAAGAGACCCAGTACTTC. In this chain, TRBV7-7 is recombined with TRBJ2-5; the D region possibly corresponds to TRBD1 (6 bases align). The germline V gene (reference sequence) gives CDR1 as SSHAT and CDR2 as FNYEAQ. From cysteine to phenylalanine, the CDR3 is 15 amino acids long. Of all the DNA, just the CDR3 is kept, 45 bases in frame from base 1. V and J lose 1 base and 3 bases, and a span of 12 bases separates them.